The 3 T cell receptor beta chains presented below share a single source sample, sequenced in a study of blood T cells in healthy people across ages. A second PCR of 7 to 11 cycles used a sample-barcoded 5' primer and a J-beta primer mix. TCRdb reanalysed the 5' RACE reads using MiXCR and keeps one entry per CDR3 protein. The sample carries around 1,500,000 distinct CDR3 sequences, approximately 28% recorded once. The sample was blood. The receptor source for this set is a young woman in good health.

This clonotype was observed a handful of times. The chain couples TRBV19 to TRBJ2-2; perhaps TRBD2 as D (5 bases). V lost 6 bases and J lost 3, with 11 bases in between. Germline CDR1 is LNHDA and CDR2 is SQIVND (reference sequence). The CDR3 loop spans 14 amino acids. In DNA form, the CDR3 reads TGTGCCAGTAGAGATCGGACTTACACCGGGGAGCTGTTTTTT. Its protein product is CASRDRTYTGELFF.

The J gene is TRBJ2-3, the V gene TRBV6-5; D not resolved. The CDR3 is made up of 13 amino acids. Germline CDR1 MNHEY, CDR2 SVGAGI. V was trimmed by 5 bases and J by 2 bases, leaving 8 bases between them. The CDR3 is CASSQTHTDTQYF. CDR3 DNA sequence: TGTGCCAGCAGTCAGACACACACAGATACGCAGTATTTT.

The CDR3 loop reads CASSQDGGGAVDTQYF. The CDR3 DNA follows: TGTGCCAGCAGCCAAGACGGCGGGGGGGCGGTAGATACGCAGTATTTT. This chain uses TRBV3-1 with TRBJ2-3; 9 bases map to TRBD2. The CDR3 runs to 16 residues. V trimming: 0 bases; J trimming: 5 bases; junction bases outside the gene matches: 6. Germline CDR1 LGHDT, CDR2 YNNKEL (reference sequence).